The rows below give T cell receptor beta chains drawn from one sample of a study of shared clonotypes between healthy human individuals. Measured with immunoSEQ multiplex PCR; TCRdb has only the in-frame clones, and not every one. The sample carries 2 million to 2.5 million clones, 90% to 95% recorded once. Specimen: naive CD4+ T cells from PBMCs. These receptors all come from a man between 18 and 35 years old in good health. Some clones in this sample may be carry-over from other donors' samples. Each CDR3 is given with its conserved first and last residue. The order of the fields is V gene, J gene, CDR3 protein.

v_gene: TRBV19; j_gene: TRBJ2-2; CDR3aa: CASTTTGGHAGELFF
v_gene: TRBV27; j_gene: TRBJ2-2; CDR3aa: CASSFSNLAGGPTGELFF
v_gene: TRBV11-3; j_gene: TRBJ2-7; CDR3aa: CASSFGIDGKQYF
v_gene: TRBV5-1; j_gene: TRBJ1-1; CDR3aa: CASSPTPGQVNTEAFF
v_gene: TRBV7-3; j_gene: TRBJ2-7; CDR3aa: CASSLGRDYEQYF
v_gene: TRBV7-8; j_gene: TRBJ2-1; CDR3aa: CASSPGPVGDNEQFF
v_gene: TRBV6-5; j_gene: TRBJ2-7; CDR3aa: CASSYSIAGVGYEQYF
v_gene: TRBV2; j_gene: TRBJ2-2; CDR3aa: CASRPSSGANTGELFF
v_gene: TRBV7-9; j_gene: TRBJ2-3; CDR3aa: CASSLDRATDTQYF
v_gene: TRBV9; j_gene: TRBJ2-1; CDR3aa: CASSAAGGSYNEQFF
v_gene: TRBV7-7; j_gene: TRBJ2-2; CDR3aa: CASSFGALGTGELFF
v_gene: TRBV11-2; j_gene: TRBJ2-3; CDR3aa: CASSLDRGTDTQYF
v_gene: TRBV28; j_gene: TRBJ1-4; CDR3aa: CASSFVQGGEKLFF
v_gene: TRBV6-1; j_gene: TRBJ1-5; CDR3aa: CASSAAGGWVSNQPQHF
v_gene: TRBV2; j_gene: TRBJ1-2; CDR3aa: CASSGQVATEHGYTF
v_gene: TRBV28; j_gene: TRBJ2-1; CDR3aa: CASSLHTSYTYPYNEQFF
v_gene: TRBV5-1; j_gene: TRBJ2-1; CDR3aa: CASSSDYREQFF
v_gene: TRBV7-8; j_gene: TRBJ2-2; CDR3aa: CASSSRVGLAGKAGELFF